This T cell receptor beta chain was captured in a study of blood T cell repertoires in COVID-19. Study summary: There were acute and convalescent COVID-19 samples, and they came from the United States, Italy and Spain. T cells, B-cell-depleted T cells, or PBMCs provided the cDNA or gDNA that served as material.

In the study's own analysis: Reference gene primer amplification gave nucleated cell count estimates. Only in-frame clones appear in the TCRdb table, and some are missing; sequencing was by immunoSEQ multiplex PCR. That table is the source of V, J and clone size, and D and trimming were worked out from the DNA. The data hold tens of thousands of clones, with approximately 81% observed a single time. Germline assignment: CDR1 GTSNPN and CDR2 SVGIG (reference sequence). Between the trimmed V and J ends, which lost 0 bases and 0 bases, there was a span of 8 bases. The CDR3 is 15 amino acids. This chain uses TRBV30 with TRBJ2-2, with unresolved D. The sample consisted of peripheral blood. The clonotype was recovered from a woman aged 80 or over with active or convalescent COVID-19. The CDR3: CAWSVRQANTGELFF. In nucleotides, the CDR3 is TGTGCCTGGAGTGTACGGCAGGCGAACACCGGGGAGCTGTTTTTT.